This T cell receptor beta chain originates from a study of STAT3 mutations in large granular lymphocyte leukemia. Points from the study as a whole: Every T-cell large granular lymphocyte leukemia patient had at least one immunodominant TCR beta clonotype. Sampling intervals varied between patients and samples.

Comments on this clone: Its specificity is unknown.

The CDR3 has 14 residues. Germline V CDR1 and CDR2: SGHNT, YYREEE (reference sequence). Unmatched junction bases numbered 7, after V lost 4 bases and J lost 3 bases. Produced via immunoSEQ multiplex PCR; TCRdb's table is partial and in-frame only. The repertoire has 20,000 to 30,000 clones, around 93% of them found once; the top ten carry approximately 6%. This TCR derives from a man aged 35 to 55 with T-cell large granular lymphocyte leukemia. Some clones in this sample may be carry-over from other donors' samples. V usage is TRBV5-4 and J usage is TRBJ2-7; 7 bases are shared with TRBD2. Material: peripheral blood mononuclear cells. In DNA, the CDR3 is TGTGCCAGCAGCCTCCGGGACTATTACTACGAGCAGTACTTC. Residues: CASSLRDYYYEQYF.